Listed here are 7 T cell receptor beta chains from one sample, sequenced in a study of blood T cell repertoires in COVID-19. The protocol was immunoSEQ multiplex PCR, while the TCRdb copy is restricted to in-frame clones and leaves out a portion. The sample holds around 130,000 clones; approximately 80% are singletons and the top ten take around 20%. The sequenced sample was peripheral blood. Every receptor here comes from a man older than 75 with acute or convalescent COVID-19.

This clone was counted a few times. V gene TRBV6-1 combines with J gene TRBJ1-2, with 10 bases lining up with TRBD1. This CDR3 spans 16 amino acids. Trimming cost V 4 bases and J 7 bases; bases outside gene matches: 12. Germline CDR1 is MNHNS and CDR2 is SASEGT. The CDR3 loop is CASSVWSGDRGLGYTF. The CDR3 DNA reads TGTGCCAGCAGTGTTTGGAGTGGGGACAGGGGTCTTGGCTACACCTTC.

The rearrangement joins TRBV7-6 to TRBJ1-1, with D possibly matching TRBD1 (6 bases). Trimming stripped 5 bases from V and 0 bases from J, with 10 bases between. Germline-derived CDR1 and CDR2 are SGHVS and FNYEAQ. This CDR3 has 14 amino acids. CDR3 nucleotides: TGTGCCAGCAGCCCCGGGACACTGAACACTGAAGCTTTCTTT. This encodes CASSPGTLNTEAFF.

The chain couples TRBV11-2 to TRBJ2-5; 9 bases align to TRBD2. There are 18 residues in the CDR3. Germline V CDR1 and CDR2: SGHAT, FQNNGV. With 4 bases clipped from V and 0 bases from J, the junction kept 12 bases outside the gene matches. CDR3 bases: TGTGCCAGCAGCTCCGGAGGAGCGGGGGGACCGTACCAAGAGACCCAGTACTTC. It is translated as CASSSGGAGGPYQETQYF. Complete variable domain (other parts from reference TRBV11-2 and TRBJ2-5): EAGVAQSPRYKIIEKRQSVAFWCNPISGHATLYWYQQILGQGPKLLIQFQNNGVVDDSQLPKDRFSAERLKGVDSTLKIQPAKLEDSAVYLCASSSGGAGGPYQETQYFGPGTRLLVL.

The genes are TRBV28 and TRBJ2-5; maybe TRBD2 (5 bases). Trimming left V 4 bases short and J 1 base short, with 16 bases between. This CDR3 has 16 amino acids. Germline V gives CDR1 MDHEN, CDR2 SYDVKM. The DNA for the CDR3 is TGTGCCAGCAGTTCCAGGACTGGCCTGCCCCAAGAGACCCAGTACTTC. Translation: CASSSRTGLPQETQYF.

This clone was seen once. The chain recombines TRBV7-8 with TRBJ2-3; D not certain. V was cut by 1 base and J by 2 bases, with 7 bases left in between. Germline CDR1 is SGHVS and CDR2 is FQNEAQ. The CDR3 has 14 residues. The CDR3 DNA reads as TGTGCCAGCAGCTTAGGTCTTTCCACAGATACGCAGTATTTT. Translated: CASSLGLSTDTQYF. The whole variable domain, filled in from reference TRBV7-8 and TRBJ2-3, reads GAGVSQSPRYKVAKRGQDVALRCDPISGHVSLFWYQQALGQGPEFLTYFQNEAQLDKSGLPSDRFFAERPEGSVSTLKIQRTQQEDSAVYLCASSLGLSTDTQYFGPGTRLTVL.

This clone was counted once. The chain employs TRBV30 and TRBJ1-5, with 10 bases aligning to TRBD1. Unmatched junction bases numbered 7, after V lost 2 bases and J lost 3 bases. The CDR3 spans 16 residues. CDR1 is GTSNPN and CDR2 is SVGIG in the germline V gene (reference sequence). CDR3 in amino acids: CAWSRGQGINNQPQHF. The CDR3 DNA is TGTGCCTGGAGTAGGGGACAGGGGATAAACAATCAGCCCCAGCATTTT.

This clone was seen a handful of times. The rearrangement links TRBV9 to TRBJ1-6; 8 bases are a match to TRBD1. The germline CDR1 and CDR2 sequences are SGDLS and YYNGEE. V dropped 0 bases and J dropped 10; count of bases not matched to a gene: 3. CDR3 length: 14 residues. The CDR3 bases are TGTGCCAGCAGCGTAGACAGGGGGGGCTCACCCCTCCACTTT. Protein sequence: CASSVDRGGSPLHF.